These 10 T cell receptor beta chains were sequenced from one sample in a study of EBV T-cell therapy then PD-1 blockade in nasopharyngeal carcinoma. Noted time point: 266 days after commencement of treatment, after nivolumab therapy. Sample treatment: AdE1-LMPpoly-expanded autologous EBV-specific T-cell therapy followed by anti-PD-1 nivolumab. Antigens for these TCRs are unknown. TCRdb's copy holds only in-frame clones and misses some; the assay was immunoSEQ multiplex PCR. The sample lists about 21,000 clones, 80% to 90% seen once, with approximately 34% in the top ten. The source material was CD8+ T cells from blood, sampled around day 250 from a patient whose treatment included autologous EBV-specific T cells and nivolumab. Receptor source: a man in his forties with nasopharyngeal carcinoma.

The chain joins TRBV5-6 to TRBJ1-4; D not certain. The CDR3 is 12 residues long. Trimming cost V 7 bases and J 10 bases, with 14 bases left between them. From germline, CDR1 is SGHDT and CDR2 YYEEEE. The CDR3 protein is CASSLGSAKLFF. The CDR3 coding sequence is TGTGCCAGCTCCCTTGGGTCGGCAAAACTGTTTTTT.

The rearrangement links TRBV12-3 or TRBV12-4 to TRBJ2-2, with no clear D. CDR3 size: 12 residues. V was shortened by 11 bases and J by 1 base, with 8 bases between the two germline ends. CDR3 DNA: TGTGCCCGTTACTTGAACACCGGGGAGCTGTTTTTT. It yields the protein CARYLNTGELFF.

Here the CDR3 reads CASSDMWASGAYEQYF. The CDR3 DNA sequence: TGTGCCAGCAGTGATATGTGGGCTAGCGGGGCCTACGAGCAGTACTTC. The chain carries TRBV2 and TRBJ2-7; 9 bases are shared with TRBD2. J gave up 2 bases and V 3 bases, and 8 bases lay outside the gene matches. CDR1 and CDR2 (germline): SNHLY, FYNNEI. The CDR3 runs to 16 residues.

The V gene is TRBV10-3, the J gene TRBJ2-3; the D is unclear. Germline lookup yields CDR1 ENHRY and CDR2 SYGVKD. CDR3 size: 14 residues. V gave up 3 bases and J gave up 1 base, with 8 bases separating them. The CDR3 here is CAISERAGTDTQYF. CDR3 nucleotide sequence: TGTGCCATCAGTGAAAGGGCGGGCACAGATACGCAGTATTTT.

The rearrangement uses TRBV27 and TRBJ2-7; D uncertain. CDR3 length: 13 amino acids. Germline V lookup: CDR1 MNHEY, CDR2 SMNVEV (reference sequence). V lost 6 bases, J lost 2 bases, and 11 bases lay in between. The CDR3 region is CASSLHGPYEQYF. The CDR3 DNA reads as TGTGCCAGCAGCCTCCATGGCCCCTACGAGCAGTACTTC.

The chain combines TRBV9 with TRBJ1-4; D remains ambiguous. Germline-derived CDR1 and CDR2 are SGDLS and YYNGEE. The length of the CDR3 is 14 residues. V dropped 3 bases and J dropped 8 bases, with 14 bases sitting between them. CDR3 residues: CASSEDPGGEKLFF. In DNA form, the CDR3 reads TGTGCCAGCAGCGAGGACCCGGGCGGGGAAAAACTGTTTTTT.

The chain has TRBV20-1 and TRBJ1-2; D uncertain. The V end was cut by 3 bases, the J end by 0 bases, with 8 bases between. There are 13 residues in the CDR3. Germline CDR1 is DFQATT and CDR2 is SNEGSKA (reference sequence). The CDR3 nucleotides read TGCAGTGCTAGTACCCGGACTAACTATGGCTACACCTTC. Protein: CSASTRTNYGYTF.

The J gene is TRBJ1-2, the V gene TRBV5-1; no clear D gene. The V and J ends lost 0 bases and 8 bases respectively, with 14 bases between them. The CDR3 consists of 14 residues. Germline V lookup: CDR1 SGHRS, CDR2 YFSETQ. As DNA, the CDR3 is TGCGCCAGCAGCTTGGTTTCGGGGTTCGACGGCTACACCTTC. Amino acid sequence: CASSLVSGFDGYTF.

CDR3 amino acids: CASGDSFYGYTF. In nucleotides, the CDR3 is TGTGCCAGTGGAGACAGTTTCTATGGCTACACCTTC. The V gene is TRBV19, the J gene TRBJ1-2; a possible D gene is TRBD1 (5 bases). The V end was cut by 8 bases, the J end by 4 bases, with 11 bases between. Germline V lookup: CDR1 LNHDA, CDR2 SQIVND (reference sequence). This CDR3 has 12 residues.

This clone is labeled as medium-sized (0.01 to 0.1%). Other nucleotide sequences from this sample produce the same CDR3. The CDR3 coding sequence is TGCGCCAGCAGGAGCGGGGGGCCGAGCTCCTACAATGAGCAGTTCTTC. This gives the protein CASRSGGPSSYNEQFF. This chain joins TRBV5-1 and TRBJ2-1, with 9 bases that match TRBD2. The CDR3 loop spans 16 amino acids. Germline V gene lookup returns CDR1 SGHRS and CDR2 YFSETQ. The V gene end was trimmed by 5 bases and the J gene end by 0 bases; junction bases not matched to a gene: 6.